This T cell receptor beta chain was identified during a study of tumour-infiltrating T cells in Burkitt lymphoma. Looking at the study overall: Productive clonality predicted overall and progression-free survival.

V lost 8 bases and J lost 0, with 5 bases in between. Germline V gene data show CDR1 as MDHEN and CDR2 as SYDVKM. This CDR3 spans 11 amino acids. The method was immunoSEQ multiplex PCR; TCRdb's version includes in-frame clones alone and lacks a portion of them. Here the sample spans about 670 clones, around 12% being singletons. V usage is TRBV28 and J usage is TRBJ2-7; D call uncertain. The clonotype originates from a human donor with Burkitt lymphoma. Material for sequencing was tumor tissue. This chain's CDR3 is CASVGSYEQYF. In DNA form, the CDR3 reads TGTGCCAGCGTAGGCTCCTACGAGCAGTACTTC.